What follows are 17 T cell receptor beta chains derived from one specimen sequenced in a study of cytomegalovirus exposure and HLA in healthy donors. Both 60 Vbeta primers and 13 Jbeta primers went into the PCR. TCRdb keeps only in-frame clones here, not all; method: immunoSEQ multiplex PCR. Its table records approximately 80,000 clones. The sequenced sample consisted of PBMCs. The receptors were sampled from a man aged 18-30 years in good health and CMV-seropositive.

The rearrangement links TRBV29-1 to TRBJ2-5; tentatively, D is TRBD1 (6 bases). Trimming removed 0 bases from V and 6 bases from J, with 11 bases in between. The CDR3 consists of 13 residues. Germline values: CDR1 SQVTM, CDR2 ANQGSEA. CDR3 DNA: TGCAGCGTTGAAGAATCAGGGGCGAAGACCCAGTACTTC. Translating gives CSVEESGAKTQYF. Full variable domain (remainder filled in from reference TRBV29-1 and TRBJ2-5): SAVISQKPSRDICQRGTSLTIQCQVDSQVTMMFWYRQQPGQSLTLIATANQGSEATYESGFVIDKFPISRPNLTFSTLTVSNMSPEDSSIYLCSVEESGAKTQYFGPGTRLLVL.

The chain recombines TRBV6-1 with TRBJ2-7, with D possibly TRBD1 on 5 matching bases. The CDR3 runs 16 residues. CDR1 is MNHNS, CDR2 SASEGT, per germline. The ends were cut back, 0 bases at V and 3 bases at J, with 15 bases in the middle. CDR3 sequence: CASSEAGLQGFYEQYF. The DNA for the CDR3 is TGTGCCAGCAGTGAAGCGGGGCTTCAGGGATTCTACGAGCAGTACTTC.

The CDR3 is CASSRQGATDTQYF. The DNA for the CDR3 is TGTGCCAGCAGTCGACAGGGGGCTACAGATACGCAGTATTTT. This chain connects TRBV14 to TRBJ2-3; 10 bases are a match to TRBD1. Germline values: CDR1 SGHDN, CDR2 FVKESK. The trim removed 6 bases at V and 3 bases at J, leaving 3 bases unmatched. CDR3 size: 14 residues.

V usage is TRBV5-1 and J usage is TRBJ2-7, with D perhaps matching TRBD1 (5 bases). The length of the CDR3 is 14 residues. Trimming removed 4 bases from V and 2 bases from J, with 13 bases in between. CDR1 and CDR2 (germline): SGHRS, YFSETQ. CDR3 coding DNA: TGCGCCAGCAGCCTTTCCCGACAGACCTACGAGCAGTACTTC. Translation gives CASSLSRQTYEQYF.

The rearrangement uses TRBV7-2 and TRBJ2-2; D call uncertain. Trimming shortened V by 0 bases and J by 3 bases, and 5 bases separated the two germline ends. This CDR3 is built from 14 residues. Germline-derived CDR1 and CDR2 are SGHTA and FQGNSA. CDR3 region: CASSLALDTGELFF. In DNA, the CDR3 is TGTGCCAGCAGCTTAGCTTTAGACACCGGGGAGCTGTTTTTT.

This chain uses TRBV6-1 with TRBJ1-2; D not certain. The germline gives CDR1 MNHNS, CDR2 SASEGT. V lost 5 bases, J lost 8 bases, and 6 bases lay in between. CDR3 size: 10 residues. CDR3 nucleotide sequence: TGTGCCAGCAGTAGAGAAGGCTACACCTTC. Amino acids: CASSREGYTF.

This chain links TRBV27 with TRBJ2-2; D uncertain. CDR1 and CDR2 (germline): MNHEY, SMNVEV (reference sequence). The V end lost 1 base, the J end lost 7 bases, and 10 bases lay between the germline ends. CDR3 length: 14 amino acids. CDR3 loop: CASSLYVGLGELFF. DNA for the CDR3: TGTGCCAGCAGTTTATACGTGGGCCTCGGGGAGCTGTTTTTT.

This chain uses TRBV5-4 with TRBJ2-3; tentatively, D is TRBD1 (6 bases). Germline loops: CDR1 SGHNT, CDR2 YYREEE (reference sequence). The CDR3 runs 16 residues. V was shortened by 4 bases and J by 5 bases, with 20 bases between the two germline ends. CDR3 DNA: TGTGCCAGCAGCCCACAAGACCTCACAGGGATAGATACGCAGTATTTT. This gives the protein CASSPQDLTGIDTQYF.

The gene calls are TRBV11-2 and TRBJ2-1, with D unresolved. The CDR3 has 13 residues. Germline V gives CDR1 SGHAT, CDR2 FQNNGV. Deletions cut 5 bases from V and 6 bases from J, with 11 bases between. The CDR3 DNA follows: TGTGCCAGCAGCCCCCTCCAGTCCAATGAGCAGTTCTTC. It yields the protein CASSPLQSNEQFF.

V gene TRBV7-3 combines with J gene TRBJ1-1; 12 bases map to TRBD1. Losses at the gene ends were 1 base for V and 11 bases for J; bases not matched to a gene: 8. Germline V gene lookup returns CDR1 SGHTA and CDR2 FQGTGA. The CDR3 sequence is 15 residues long. DNA for the CDR3: TGTGCCAGCAGCTTAAGGGGGGGACAGGGGGCACATGCTTTCTTT. This codes for CASSLRGGQGAHAFF.

The rearrangement uses TRBV10-3 and TRBJ2-5, with a weak D call TRBD2 (6 bases). Trimming stripped 4 bases from V and 5 bases from J, with 11 bases between. Germline V gene lookup returns CDR1 ENHRY and CDR2 SYGVKD. The length of the CDR3 is 13 residues. CDR3 nucleotide sequence: TGTGCCATCAGTGTTGGCAGCGGGGAGACCCAGTACTTC. The encoded protein is CAISVGSGETQYF.

The chain joins TRBV18 to TRBJ1-2; D is unresolved. V gave up 2 bases and J gave up 1 base, with 11 bases separating them. Germline CDR1 is KGHSH and CDR2 is LQKENI. CDR3 length: 15 residues. CDR3 amino acids: CASSPSGEGNYGYTF. The CDR3 DNA reads TGTGCCAGCTCACCATCGGGCGAGGGTAACTATGGCTACACCTTC.

The CDR3 nucleotides read TGTGCCAGCAGCGTCATGCAGGGCGGCACAGATACGCAGTATTTT. Protein: CASSVMQGGTDTQYF. The V call is TRBV9, the J call TRBJ2-3; weak D call: TRBD1 (5 bases). The ends were cut back, 2 bases at V and 1 base at J, with 11 bases in the middle. This CDR3 has 15 residues. CDR1 SGDLS and CDR2 YYNGEE come from the germline V gene.

The V and J genes are TRBV2 and TRBJ1-1; TRBD1 aligns across 12 bases. The CDR3 runs to 15 residues. Germline V gene lookup returns CDR1 SNHLY and CDR2 FYNNEI. Trimming took 6 bases from V and 5 from J; bases not matched to a gene: 7. The CDR3 spells CASRGTGGAGTEAFF. The CDR3 region has the DNA TGTGCCAGCAGGGGGACAGGGGGCGCCGGGACTGAAGCTTTCTTT.

V gene TRBV4-2 combines with J gene TRBJ2-5; TRBD2 is a possible D gene (7 bases). Germline lookup yields CDR1 LGHNA and CDR2 YNFKEQ. The CDR3 totals 17 residues. The V gene lost 1 base and the J gene lost 1 base, with 16 bases spanning the gap. CDR3 DNA sequence: TGTGCCAGCAGCCAAGTCAACACGGCGGGGGCCCAAGAGACCCAGTACTTC. Amino acids: CASSQVNTAGAQETQYF.

The chain carries TRBV5-4 and TRBJ2-7; TRBD1 agrees at 11 bases. This CDR3 is built from 14 residues. Germline V gene sequence: CDR1 SGHNT, CDR2 YYREEE (reference sequence). V lost 4 bases to trimming and J lost 6 bases; unmatched junction nucleotides: 6. In DNA, the CDR3 is TGTGCCAGCAGCCCAAGGGACAGGGGGAGCGAGCAGTACTTC. Translated: CASSPRDRGSEQYF.

The V call is TRBV28, the J call TRBJ2-5; tentative D call: TRBD1 (6 bases). Germline V gene lookup returns CDR1 MDHEN and CDR2 SYDVKM. The CDR3 is 14 amino acids. The ends were cut back, 4 bases at V and 4 bases at J, with 13 bases in the middle. This chain's CDR3 is CASSSNRVIETQYF. The DNA of the CDR3 is TGTGCCAGCAGTTCGAACAGGGTTATAGAGACCCAGTACTTC.